This T cell receptor (beta chain) was obtained from a study of blood T cell repertoires in COVID-19. About the study: PBMCs, B-cell-depleted T cells, or T cells were the source of the cDNA or gDNA that made up the material.

Original methodology: Amplification with reference gene primers provided the estimates of nucleated cell counts. The protocol was immunoSEQ multiplex PCR, while the TCRdb copy is restricted to in-frame clones and leaves out a portion. V, J and clone size derive from that table, while D and trimming were established from the DNA sequence. The table shows some 250,000 clones, with approximately 90% occurring only once. Per germline, CDR1 SGHDT and CDR2 YYEEEE. V gave up 4 bases and J gave up 1 base, with 20 bases separating them. The CDR3 totals 17 residues. In Cohort 3, a recovered donor had either two negative PCRs, clearance, or symptom resolution.

Sequences were obtained from PBMCs or T cells enriched from blood (not recorded which). V and J are TRBV5-6 and TRBJ1-1; the D gene is possibly TRBD1 (6 bases). This sequence was found in a man in his forties or fifties who had recovered from COVID-19. Here the CDR3 reads CASSPGTHTRKNTEAFF. The DNA for the CDR3 is TGTGCCAGCAGCCCAGGGACACATACAAGAAAGAACACTGAAGCTTTCTTT. The full variable domain, in which reference TRBV5-6 and TRBJ1-1 provide the parts outside the CDR3, is DAGVTQSPTHLIKTRGQQVTLRCSPKSGHDTVSWYQQALGQGPQFIFQYYEEEERQRGNFPDRFSGHQFPNYSSELNVNALLLGDSALYLCASSPGTHTRKNTEAFFGQGTRLTVV.